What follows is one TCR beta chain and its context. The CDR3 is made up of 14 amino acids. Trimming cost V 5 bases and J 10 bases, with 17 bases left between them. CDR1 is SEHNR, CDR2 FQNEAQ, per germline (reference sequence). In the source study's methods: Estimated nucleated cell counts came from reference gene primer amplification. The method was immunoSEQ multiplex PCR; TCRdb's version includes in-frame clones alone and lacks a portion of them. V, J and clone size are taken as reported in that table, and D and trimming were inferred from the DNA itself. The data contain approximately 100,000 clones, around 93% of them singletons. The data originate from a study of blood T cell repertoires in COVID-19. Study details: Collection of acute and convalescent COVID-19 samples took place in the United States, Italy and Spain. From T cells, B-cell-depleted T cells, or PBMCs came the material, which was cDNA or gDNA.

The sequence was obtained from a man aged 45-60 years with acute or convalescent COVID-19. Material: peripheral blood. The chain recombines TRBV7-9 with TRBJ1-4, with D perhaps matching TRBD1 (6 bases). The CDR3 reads CASSADRSGGKLFF. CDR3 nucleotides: TGTGCCAGCAGCGCAGACAGGTCGGGGGGAAAACTGTTTTTT.